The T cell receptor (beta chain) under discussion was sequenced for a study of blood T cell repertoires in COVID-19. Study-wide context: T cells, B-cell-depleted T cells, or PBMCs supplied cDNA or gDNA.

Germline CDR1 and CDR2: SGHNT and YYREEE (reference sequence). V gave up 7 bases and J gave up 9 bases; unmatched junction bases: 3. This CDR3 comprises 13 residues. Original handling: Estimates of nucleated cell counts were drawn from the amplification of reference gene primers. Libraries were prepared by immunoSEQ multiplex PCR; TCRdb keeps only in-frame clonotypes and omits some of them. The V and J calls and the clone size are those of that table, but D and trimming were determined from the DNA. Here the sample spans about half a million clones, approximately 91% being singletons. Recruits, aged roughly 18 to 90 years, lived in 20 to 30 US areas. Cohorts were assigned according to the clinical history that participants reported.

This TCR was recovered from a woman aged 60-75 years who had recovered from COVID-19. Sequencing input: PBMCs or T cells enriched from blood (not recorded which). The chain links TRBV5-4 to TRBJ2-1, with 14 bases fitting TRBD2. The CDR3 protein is CASRTSGGFEQFF. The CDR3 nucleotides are TGTGCCAGCCGGACTAGCGGGGGGTTTGAGCAGTTCTTC. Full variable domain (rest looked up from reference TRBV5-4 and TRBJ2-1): ETGVTQSPTHLIKTRGQQVTLRCSSQSGHNTVSWYQQALGQGPQFIFQYYREEENGRGNFPPRFSGLQFPNYSSELNVNALELDDSALYLCASRTSGGFEQFFGPGTRLTVL.